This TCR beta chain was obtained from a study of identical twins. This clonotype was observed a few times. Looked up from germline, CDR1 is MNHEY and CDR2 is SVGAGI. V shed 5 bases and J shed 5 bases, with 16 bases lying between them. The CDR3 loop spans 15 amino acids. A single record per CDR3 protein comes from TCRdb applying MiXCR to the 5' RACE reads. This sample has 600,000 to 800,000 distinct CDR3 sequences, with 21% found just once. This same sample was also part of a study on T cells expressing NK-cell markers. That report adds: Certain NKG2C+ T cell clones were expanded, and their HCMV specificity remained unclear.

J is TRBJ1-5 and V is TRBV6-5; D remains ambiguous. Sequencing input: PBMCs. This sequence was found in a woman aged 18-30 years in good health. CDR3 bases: TGTGCCAGCAGTACTCCAACGTCGTCAGATCAGCCCCAGCATTTT. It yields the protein CASSTPTSSDQPQHF.